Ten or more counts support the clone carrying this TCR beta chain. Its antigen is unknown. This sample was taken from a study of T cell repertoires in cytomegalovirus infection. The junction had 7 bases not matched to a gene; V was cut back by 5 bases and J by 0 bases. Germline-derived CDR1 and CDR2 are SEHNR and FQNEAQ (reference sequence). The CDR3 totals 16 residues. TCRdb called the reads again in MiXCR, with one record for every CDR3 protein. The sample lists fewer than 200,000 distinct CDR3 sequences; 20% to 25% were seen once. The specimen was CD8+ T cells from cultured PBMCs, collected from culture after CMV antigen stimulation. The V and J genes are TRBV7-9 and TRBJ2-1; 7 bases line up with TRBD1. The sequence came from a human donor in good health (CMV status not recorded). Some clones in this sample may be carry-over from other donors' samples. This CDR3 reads CASSGYRGSSYNEQFF. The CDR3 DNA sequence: TGTGCCAGCAGCGGGTACAGGGGTTCCTCCTACAATGAGCAGTTCTTC.